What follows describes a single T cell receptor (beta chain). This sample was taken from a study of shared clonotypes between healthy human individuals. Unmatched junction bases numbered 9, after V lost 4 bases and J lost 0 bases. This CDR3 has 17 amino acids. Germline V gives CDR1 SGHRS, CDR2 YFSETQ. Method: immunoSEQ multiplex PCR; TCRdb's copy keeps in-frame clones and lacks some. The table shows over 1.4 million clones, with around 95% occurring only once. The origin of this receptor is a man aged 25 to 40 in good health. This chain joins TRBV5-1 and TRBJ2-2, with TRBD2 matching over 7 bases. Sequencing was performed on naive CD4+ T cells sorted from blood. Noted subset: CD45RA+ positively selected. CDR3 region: CASSARLANSNTGELFF. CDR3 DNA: TGCGCCAGCAGCGCTCGACTAGCCAACTCGAACACCGGGGAGCTGTTTTTT.